The entry that follows covers one T cell receptor (beta chain) sequence. This clone has just one count. It lacks a known antigen. No base quality values were provided; no much bigger clone lies one nucleotide off. CD4+CD25hiCD127low/negative cells were sorted as the regulatory T cell population. AIRE-deficient patients had APECED syndrome. Sorting of Tconv and Treg cells intended for TCRbeta sequencing was performed on a FACSAria flow cytometer. Sorted cells were collected into 5-ml round-bottom polystyrene tubes, and dry cell pellets were frozen at -80°C before sequencing. The immunoSEQ platform was used to sequence the TCRbeta chain. On the authors' methods: Pooled Treg repertoires yielded tens of thousands of distinct TCRbeta sequences from patients and 85,000 to 100,000 from healthy donors. Public Treg TCRbeta sequences were defined as those shared by two or more individuals and were then searched for in Tconv repertoires. Group differences were tested with Mann-Whitney U tests and Bonferroni-Dunn correction in GraphPad Prism 7.03. As stored in TCRdb, this immuneACCESS dataset retains in-frame rearrangements with V and J assigned. A fraction of the clones does not appear; measured against another copy, unresolved V genes explain less than half of the discrepancy, and the remainder lacks a known reason. V and J calls and clone size are those listed in that table; D and trimming were worked out from the DNA. This sample has about 21,000 clones in its table, and approximately 94% of those were observed once. The top ten constitute roughly 2% of the sample.

Taken from the germline V gene, the CDR1 and CDR2 loops are MNHNS and SASEGT. The CDR3 goes from the cysteine to the phenylalanine over 21 residues. Kept here is only the CDR3 DNA, which spans 63 bases and is read in frame from base 1. Trimming at the junction amounts to 1 base on V and 0 bases on J, and the germline ends lie 24 bases apart. This sample is part of a study of B cell selection in AIRE deficiency (dated by TCRdb to the late 2010s). Regarding the study in general: TCRbeta repertoires of sorted blood CD4+ conventional T cells and regulatory T cells were compared between AIRE-deficient patients and healthy controls. The TCR-sequenced cohort comprised roughly 5 AIRE-deficient APECED patients and roughly 5 healthy control donors.

Study-level results and caveats: Approximately 31% of Treg TCRbeta sequences shared among healthy donors appeared in patient Tconv cells, suggesting diversion of Treg-biased clones into the Tconv compartment. Only TCRbeta chains were sequenced; approximately 40% of shared healthy-donor Treg sequences also occurred in healthy Tconv, possibly because of differing TCRalpha chains. Among a few thousand shared Treg TCRbeta sequences, over 30% were shared exclusively among healthy donors and 9.3% exclusively among patients, which suggests that Treg selection is less efficient in the absence of AIRE. Tconv and Treg cells from AIRE-deficient patients showed TCRBV gene usage, CDR3 length and TCR diversity similar to those of healthy donors. Shared Treg sequences had shorter CDR3s, which reflects a bias toward rearrangements containing few non-templated nucleotide insertions.

The clonotype was recovered from a human donor with AIRE deficiency. The rearranged chain carries TRBV6-1 and TRBJ1-4, with the D gene not clear enough to name. The specimen sequenced was Tregs sorted from PBMCs. The DNA sequence is TGTGCCAGCAGTGAAGTTATCAGAGGGCGCGTTGGAGGAGCAACTAATGAAAAACTGTTTTTT. Its translation reads: CASSEVIRGRVGGATNEKLFF.